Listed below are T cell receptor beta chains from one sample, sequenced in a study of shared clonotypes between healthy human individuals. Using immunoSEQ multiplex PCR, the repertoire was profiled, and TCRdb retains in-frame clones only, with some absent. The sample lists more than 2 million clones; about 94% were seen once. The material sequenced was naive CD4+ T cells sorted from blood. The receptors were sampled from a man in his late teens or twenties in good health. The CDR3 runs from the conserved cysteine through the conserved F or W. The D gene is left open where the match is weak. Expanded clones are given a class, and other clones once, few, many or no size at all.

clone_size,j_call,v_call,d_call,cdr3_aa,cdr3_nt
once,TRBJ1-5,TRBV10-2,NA,CASSTQGNQPQHF,TGCGCCAGCAGCACCCAGGGCAATCAGCCCCAGCATTTT
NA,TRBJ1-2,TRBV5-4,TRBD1,CASSLDRGGYGYTF,TGTGCCAGCAGCTTGGACAGGGGCGGGTATGGCTACACCTTC
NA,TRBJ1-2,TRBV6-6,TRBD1,CASSRQGGGYGYTF,TGTGCCAGCAGTCGACAGGGTGGAGGCTATGGCTACACCTTC
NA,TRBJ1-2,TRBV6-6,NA,CASSDPRGANYGYTF,TGTGCCAGCAGCGACCCCCGAGGGGCTAACTATGGCTACACCTTC
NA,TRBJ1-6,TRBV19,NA,CASSIEDNSPLHF,TGTGCCAGTAGTATAGAAGATAATTCACCCCTCCACTTT
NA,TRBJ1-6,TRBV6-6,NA,CASSYAAGQDSPLHF,TGTGCCAGCAGTTACGCCGCAGGGCAGGATTCACCCCTCCACTTT
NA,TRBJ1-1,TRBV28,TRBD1,CASSSGQGAAEAFF,TGTGCCAGCAGTTCCGGACAGGGGGCGGCTGAAGCTTTCTTT
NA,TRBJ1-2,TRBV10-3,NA,CAIWNRETSYGYTF,TGTGCCATTTGGAACCGGGAGACATCTTATGGCTACACCTTC
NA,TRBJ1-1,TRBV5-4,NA,CASSLTRNTEAFF,TGTGCCAGCAGCCTGACACGGAACACTGAAGCTTTCTTT
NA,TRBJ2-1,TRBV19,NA,CASSIGTLLDSYNEQFF,TGTGCCAGTAGTATAGGAACCTTGCTAGACTCCTACAATGAGCAGTTCTTC
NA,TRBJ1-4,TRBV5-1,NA,CASSFLGNSEKLFF,TGCGCCAGCAGCTTTTTGGGGAATAGTGAAAAACTGTTTTTT
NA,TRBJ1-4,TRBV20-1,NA,CSADVREKLFF,TGCAGTGCTGACGTCCGGGAAAAACTGTTTTTT
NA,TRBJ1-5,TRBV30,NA,CAWSHGHNQPQHF,TGTGCCTGGAGTCACGGTCACAATCAGCCCCAGCATTTT
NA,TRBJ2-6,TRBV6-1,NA,CASSDGPSPSGANVLTF,TGTGCCAGCAGTGATGGGCCTTCGCCCTCTGGGGCCAACGTCCTGACTTTC
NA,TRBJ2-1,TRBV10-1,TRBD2,CASSSLAGDGTNEQFF,TGCGCCAGCAGTTCGTTGGCGGGGGACGGCACCAATGAGCAGTTCTTC
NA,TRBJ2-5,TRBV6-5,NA,CASSYGRGTETQYF,TGTGCCAGCAGTTACGGCAGGGGTACAGAGACCCAGTACTTC
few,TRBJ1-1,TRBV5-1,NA,CASSLEQNTEAFF,TGCGCCAGCAGCTTGGAACAAAACACTGAAGCTTTCTTT
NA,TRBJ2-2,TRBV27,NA,CASSLSGLGTKGELFF,TGTGCCAGCAGTTTATCGGGGTTGGGAACAAAGGGGGAGCTGTTTTTT
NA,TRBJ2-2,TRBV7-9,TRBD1,CASRRGTGAGGELFF,TGTGCCAGCAGACGCGGGACAGGGGCCGGCGGGGAGCTGTTTTTT
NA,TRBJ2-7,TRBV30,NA,CAWSVRVSAYEQYF,TGTGCCTGGAGTGTACGGGTGTCCGCCTACGAGCAGTACTTC
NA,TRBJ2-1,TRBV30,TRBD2,CAWSVLSGRGNEQFF,TGTGCCTGGAGTGTACTTAGCGGGAGAGGGAATGAGCAGTTCTTC
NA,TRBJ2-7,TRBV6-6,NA,CASLGVEYEQYF,TGTGCCAGCCTAGGGGTAGAATACGAGCAGTACTTC
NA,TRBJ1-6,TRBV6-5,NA,CASSLYNSPLHF,TGTGCCAGCAGTTTATATAATTCACCCCTCCACTTT
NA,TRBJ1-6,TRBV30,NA,CAWSPLSTALHF,TGTGCCTGGTCGCCCCTGTCGACAGCCCTCCACTTT
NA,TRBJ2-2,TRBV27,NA,CASSLGQGGIGELFF,TGTGCCAGCAGTTTAGGGCAGGGAGGAATAGGGGAGCTGTTTTTT
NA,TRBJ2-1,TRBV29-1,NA,CSVPLQGAPSYNEQFF,TGCAGCGTCCCTTTACAGGGTGCCCCTTCCTACAATGAGCAGTTCTTC
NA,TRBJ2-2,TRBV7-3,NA,CASSLGRQVTGELFF,TGTGCCAGCAGCTTGGGCCGTCAGGTGACCGGGGAGCTGTTTTTT
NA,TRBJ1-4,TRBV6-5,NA,CASSYGGAEEKLFF,TGTGCCAGCAGCTATGGCGGGGCGGAAGAAAAACTGTTTTTT
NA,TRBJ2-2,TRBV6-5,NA,CASSPQGTGELFF,TGTGCCAGCAGCCCACAGGGTACCGGGGAGCTGTTTTTT
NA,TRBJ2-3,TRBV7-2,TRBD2,CASSLVGRGGRGEDTQYF,TGTGCCAGCAGCTTAGTTGGCCGGGGCGGGAGAGGGGAAGATACGCAGTATTTT
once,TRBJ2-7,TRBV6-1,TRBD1,CASFETGYSYEQYF,TGTGCCAGCTTTGAGACAGGGTACTCCTACGAGCAGTACTTC
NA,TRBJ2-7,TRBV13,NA,CASSLGGQSYEQYF,TGTGCCAGCAGCTTAGGCGGACAGAGCTACGAGCAGTACTTC
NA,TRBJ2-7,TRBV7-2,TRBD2,CASSLSTSGVREQYF,TGTGCCAGCAGCTTATCAACTAGCGGGGTTCGCGAGCAGTACTTC
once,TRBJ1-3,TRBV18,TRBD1,CASSPRDRDRFSGNTIYF,TGTGCCAGCTCACCTCGAGACAGGGACCGTTTCTCTGGAAACACCATATATTTT
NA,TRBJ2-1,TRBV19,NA,CASSIARSSYNEQFF,TGTGCCAGTAGTATAGCCCGTAGCTCCTACAATGAGCAGTTCTTC
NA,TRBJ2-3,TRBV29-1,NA,CSAGGAGTDTQYF,TGCAGCGCCGGGGGTGCCGGAACAGATACGCAGTATTTT
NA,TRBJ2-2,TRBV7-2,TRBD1,CASSPDRVNTGELFF,TGTGCCAGCAGCCCCGACAGGGTTAACACCGGGGAGCTGTTTTTT
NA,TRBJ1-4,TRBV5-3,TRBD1,CARSLDRVTSWFF,TGTGCCAGAAGTTTGGACAGGGTGACCTCGTGGTTTTTT
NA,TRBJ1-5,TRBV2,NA,CASSEGTRGYQPQHF,TGTGCCAGCAGTGAGGGCACTAGGGGCTATCAGCCCCAGCATTTT
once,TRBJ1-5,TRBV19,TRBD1,CASDDRGPNQPQHF,TGTGCCAGTGACGACAGGGGTCCCAATCAGCCCCAGCATTTT
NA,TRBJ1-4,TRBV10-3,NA,CAISDPREAEKLFF,TGTGCCATCAGTGACCCCAGGGAGGCTGAAAAACTGTTTTTT
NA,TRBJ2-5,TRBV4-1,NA,CASSQDPTSLLETQYF,TGCGCCAGCAGCCAAGATCCGACCTCCCTTCTGGAGACCCAGTACTTC
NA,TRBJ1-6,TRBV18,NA,CASSLGTDSPLHF,TGTGCCAGCTCACTAGGGACCGATTCACCCCTCCACTTT
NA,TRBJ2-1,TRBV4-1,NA,CASSQVPLQAAYNEQFF,TGCGCCAGCAGCCAAGTACCTCTACAGGCAGCCTACAATGAGCAGTTCTTC
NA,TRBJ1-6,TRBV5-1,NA,CASSLEGTYNSPLHF,TGCGCCAGCAGCTTGGAGGGGACCTATAATTCACCCCTCCACTTT
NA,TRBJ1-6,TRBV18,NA,CASAPAGTRGNSPLHF,TGTGCCAGCGCACCGGCGGGCACCAGAGGGAATTCACCCCTCCACTTT
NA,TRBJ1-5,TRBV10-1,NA,CASSLDGYNQPQHF,TGCGCCAGCAGCTTGGACGGTTACAATCAGCCCCAGCATTTT
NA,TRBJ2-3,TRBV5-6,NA,CASSLGPITDTQYF,TGTGCCAGCAGCTTGGGACCAATCACAGATACGCAGTATTTT
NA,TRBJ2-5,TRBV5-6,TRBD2,CASSFGTRPIQETQYF,TGTGCCAGCAGCTTCGGGACTAGACCTATCCAAGAGACCCAGTACTTC
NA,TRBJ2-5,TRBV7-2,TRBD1,CASSESSGTGGQETQYF,TGTGCCAGCAGCGAATCATCCGGGACAGGGGGACAAGAGACCCAGTACTTC
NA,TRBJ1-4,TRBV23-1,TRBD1,CASSPDREGTEKLFF,TGCGCCAGCAGTCCAGACAGGGAGGGGACTGAAAAACTGTTTTTT
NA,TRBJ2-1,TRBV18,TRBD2,CASSPMTSANEQFF,TGTGCCAGCTCACCAATGACTAGCGCCAATGAGCAGTTCTTC
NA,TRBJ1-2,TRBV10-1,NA,CASSELGESYGYTF,TGCGCCAGCAGTGAGTTGGGTGAGAGCTATGGCTACACCTTC
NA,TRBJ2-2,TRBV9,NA,CASSSIGGRTGELFF,TGTGCCAGCAGCTCGATAGGAGGGCGCACCGGGGAGCTGTTTTTT
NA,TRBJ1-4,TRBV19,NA,CASRSDRGENEKLFF,TGTGCCAGTAGGTCTGACAGAGGGGAGAATGAAAAACTGTTTTTT
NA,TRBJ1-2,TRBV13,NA,CASSLGRGKAGYTF,TGTGCCAGCAGCTTAGGCCGGGGAAAGGCGGGCTACACCTTC
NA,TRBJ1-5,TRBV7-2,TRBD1,CASSLGDRGNEPQHF,TGTGCCAGCAGCTTAGGGGACAGGGGAAATGAGCCCCAGCATTTT
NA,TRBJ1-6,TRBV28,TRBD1,CASGTVGRGYNSPLHF,TGTGCCAGCGGGACAGTAGGGCGGGGCTATAATTCACCCCTCCACTTT
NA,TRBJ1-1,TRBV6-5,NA,CASSYSLKNTEAFF,TGTGCCAGCAGTTACTCGCTGAAGAACACTGAAGCTTTCTTT
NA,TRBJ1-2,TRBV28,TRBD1,CASSLRDRGGYGYTF,TGTGCCAGCAGTTTAAGGGACAGGGGGGGCTATGGCTACACCTTC